What follows is one TCR beta chain and its context. The protocol was immunoSEQ multiplex PCR, while the TCRdb copy is restricted to in-frame clones and leaves out a portion. Here the sample spans fewer than 20,000 clones, approximately 86% being singletons. The data belong to a study of blood T cell repertoires in COVID-19. The length of the CDR3 is 14 residues. V gave up 5 bases and J gave up 5 bases; unmatched junction bases: 6. Per germline, CDR1 SEHNR and CDR2 FQNEAQ (reference sequence). This sequence originates from a human donor in a cohort sampled during active COVID-19. Sequencing input: peripheral blood. The gene calls are TRBV7-9 and TRBJ2-7; 10 positions agree with TRBD1. This CDR3 reads CASSPGQGLDEQYF. The CDR3 nucleotides read TGTGCCAGCAGCCCGGGACAGGGGTTGGACGAGCAGTACTTC.